A selection of T cell receptor beta chains follows, all from one sample in a study of graft-versus-host responses after intestinal transplantation. Their recognized antigens are unknown. The table came from immunoSEQ multiplex PCR; TCRdb's copy has only in-frame clones and leaves some out. Of 70,000 to 100,000 clones in the sample, roughly nine tenths were seen once. Sequenced material: unstimulated CD4+ T cells sorted from spleen or lymph node cells, taken before intestinal transplant. The receptor source for this set is a human donor who received an intestinal transplant. Each CDR3 is given with its conserved first and last residue. The D gene is left open where the match is weak. Rows give clone size only sometimes, using once, few, many, or a class for an expanded clone.

clone_size j_call v_call d_call cdr3_nt cdr3_aa
- TRBJ2-1 TRBV7-9 - TGTGCCAGCAGCTTAGAATACGGCGGTCCAACCGCCAATGAGCAGTTCTTC CASSLEYGGPTANEQFF
- TRBJ2-2 TRBV28 TRBD1 TGTGCCAGCAGTTTATCAGGGGGAAGAGGGGAGCTGTTTTTT CASSLSGGRGELFF
- TRBJ2-3 TRBV5-6 TRBD2 TGTGCCAGCAGCTTAGTAGGACTAGCGGGGCTAAGCACAGATACGCAGTATTTT CASSLVGLAGLSTDTQYF
- TRBJ2-6 TRBV30 - TGTGCCTGGAGTGGTAGACTCTCTGGGGCCAACGTCCTGACTTTC CAWSGRLSGANVLTF
- TRBJ2-3 TRBV5-1 - TGCGCCAGCAGCTTGGAAGGGGCCTACACAGATACGCAGTATTTT CASSLEGAYTDTQYF
- TRBJ2-5 TRBV5-1 - TGCGCCAGCAGCTTGTGGCAGGGAGAGACCCAGTACTTC CASSLWQGETQYF
- TRBJ1-6 TRBV28 - TGTGCCAGCAGTTTGGGGGGGATCAATTCACCCCTCCACTTT CASSLGGINSPLHF
- TRBJ2-5 TRBV7-2 TRBD2 TGTGCCAGCAGCTTGTGGCGGACTAGGGAGACCCAGTACTTC CASSLWRTRETQYF
- TRBJ2-1 TRBV5-4 - TGTGCCAGCAGCTCCCCTAGGTCGGATGAGCAGTTCTTC CASSSPRSDEQFF
- TRBJ2-1 TRBV19 TRBD1 TGTGCCAGTAGTACCGGACAGGTCCTAACTGACAATGAGCAGTTCTTC CASSTGQVLTDNEQFF
- TRBJ2-7 TRBV2 - TGTGCCAGCAGTGAGGTTGGCGGAAGCTCCTACGAGCAGTACTTC CASSEVGGSSYEQYF
- TRBJ2-5 TRBV2 - TGTGCCAGCTTAGGGGGGGGAGAGACCCAGTACTTC CASLGGGETQYF
- TRBJ2-7 TRBV5-1 - TGCGCCAGCAGCTTGGATCTTGGGACTCTGCCTGTGAAGCAGTACTTC CASSLDLGTLPVKQYF
- TRBJ2-5 TRBV18 - TGTGCCAGCTCACCAGGAGGGCAAGAGACCCAGTACTTC CASSPGGQETQYF
- TRBJ1-3 TRBV6-5 - TGTGCCAGCAGTTACGTGCGGTCTGGAAACACCATATATTTT CASSYVRSGNTIYF
- TRBJ2-7 TRBV28 TRBD2 TGTGCCAGCAGGGTAGCGGGACAGCAGTACTTC CASRVAGQQYF
- TRBJ1-6 TRBV5-1 TRBD1 TGCGCCAGCAGCCCGACAGGGGAGAATTCACCCCTCCACTTT CASSPTGENSPLHF
- TRBJ2-1 TRBV5-1 - TGCGCCAGCAGCTTGACTGCAGGGGACCCGAATGAGCAGTTCTTC CASSLTAGDPNEQFF
once TRBJ2-1 TRBV18 TRBD1 TGTGCCAGCTCACCAATCAGGGGGATATCGGATGAGCAGTTCTTC CASSPIRGISDEQFF
few TRBJ2-1 TRBV19 TRBD1 TGTGCCAGTAGTATTTCCTCGGACAGGGGGAATGAGCAGTTCTTC CASSISSDRGNEQFF
once TRBJ1-3 TRBV28 TRBD1 TGTGCCAGCAGCCAGGACAGGATGGCAGGAAACACCATATATTTT CASSQDRMAGNTIYF
- TRBJ1-2 TRBV28 TRBD1 TGTGCCAGCAGTACACAGGGGGTCGGTAGCTATGGCTACACCTTC CASSTQGVGSYGYTF
- TRBJ1-4 TRBV9 - TGTGCCAGCACCCCGGGGGTTACAGCTGAAAAACTGTTTTTT CASTPGVTAEKLFF
- TRBJ1-1 TRBV29-1 - TGCAGCGGGCAGGGGACACCGAACACTGAAGCTTTCTTT CSGQGTPNTEAFF
- TRBJ2-3 TRBV5-1 TRBD1 TGCGCCAGCAGCAGCAGGGGGACGGATACGCAGTATTTT CASSSRGTDTQYF
- TRBJ2-7 TRBV10-3 TRBD1 TGTGCCACTGGGGACAGGGGGATGATCGAGCAGTACTTC CATGDRGMIEQYF
few TRBJ2-2 TRBV2 - TGTGCCAGCAGTGAAGCGCCTACCACCGGGGAGCTGTTTTTT CASSEAPTTGELFF
- TRBJ1-5 TRBV7-8 - TGTGCCAGCAGCTTAGGGGCTAATCAGCCCCAGCATTTT CASSLGANQPQHF
once TRBJ1-3 TRBV5-1 - TGCGCCAGCAGCTCCCCGGCTGGAAACACCATATATTTT CASSSPAGNTIYF
- TRBJ2-7 TRBV4-2 - TGTGCCAGCAGCCAAGATCGGAGCTACGAGCAGTACTTC CASSQDRSYEQYF
few TRBJ1-2 TRBV7-9 - TGTGCCAGCACCCCTAACCGGCAGGACTATGGCTACACCTTC CASTPNRQDYGYTF
- TRBJ1-5 TRBV30 - TGTGCCTGGACCCGAACCGGGGGGGGCGTTGGTCAGCCCCAGCATTTT CAWTRTGGGVGQPQHF
- TRBJ2-7 TRBV27 - TGTGCCAGCAGTTTATGGGCCCACGACGAGCAGTACTTC CASSLWAHDEQYF
- TRBJ1-5 TRBV30 TRBD1 TGTGCCTGGAGTCAAACAGGGGGTCAGCCCCAGCATTTT CAWSQTGGQPQHF
- TRBJ2-2 TRBV6-1 TRBD1 TGTGCCAGCAGTGATCCGAGACAGGGGGCCGGGGAGCTGTTTTTT CASSDPRQGAGELFF
- TRBJ1-2 TRBV10-3 - TGTGCCATCAGTGGAACAGAGCACTATGGCTACACCTTC CAISGTEHYGYTF
- TRBJ2-4 TRBV27 TRBD2 TGTGCCAGCGGGACTAGCGGGAACAACGCCAAAAACATTCAGTACTTC CASGTSGNNAKNIQYF
- TRBJ2-1 TRBV4-1 - TGCGCCAGCAGCCAAGACGGCAGGGCGATCAATGAGCAGTTCTTC CASSQDGRAINEQFF
- TRBJ2-1 TRBV9 - TGTGCCAGCAGCGTCATTGGGGACTCTTCCTACAATGAGCAGTTCTTC CASSVIGDSSYNEQFF
- TRBJ2-5 TRBV30 TRBD2 TGTGCCTGGAGTGTACCAGCGGGGGGGCCTGATGTCCCAGAGACCCAGTACTTC CAWSVPAGGPDVPETQYF
few TRBJ1-3 TRBV5-1 - TGCGCCAGCAGCTTGGAGGGACTCCTCTCTGGAAACACCATATATTTT CASSLEGLLSGNTIYF
- TRBJ1-4 TRBV5-4 - TGTGCCAGCAGCTTGGTTGGAGGGCCGGAAGAAAAACTGTTTTTT CASSLVGGPEEKLFF
- TRBJ2-2 TRBV6-1 TRBD2 TGTGCCAGTTACGGGATACGGGAGGGAAGGGAGCTGTTTTTT CASYGIREGRELFF
- TRBJ2-7 TRBV27 TRBD1 TGTGCCAGCAGGGGACAGGGCAAATACGAGCAGTACTTC CASRGQGKYEQYF
- TRBJ2-4 TRBV18 TRBD2 TGTGCCAGCTCACCAAGACTAGCGGGAGACAAAAACATTCAGTACTTC CASSPRLAGDKNIQYF
- TRBJ2-5 TRBV5-1 - TGCGCCAGCAGCTTGACGACTAGTGCTACCGGAGCCCAGTACTTC CASSLTTSATGAQYF
- TRBJ1-1 TRBV9 - TGTGCCAGCAGCGTAGGGTCAGGGTTAGGGGACACTGAAGCTTTCTTT CASSVGSGLGDTEAFF
- TRBJ2-6 TRBV6-1 - TGTGCCAGCAGTGTGATCGCAGCTGGGGCCAACGTCCTGACTTTC CASSVIAAGANVLTF
- TRBJ2-1 TRBV27 TRBD2 TGTGCCAGCAGTTTATCGGGGCTAGCGGGGGGGCTAGTAGGAATGAATGAGCAGTTCTTC CASSLSGLAGGLVGMNEQFF
- TRBJ1-1 TRBV5-1 - TGCGCCAGCAGTGCTAACGAGAACACTGAAGCTTTCTTT CASSANENTEAFF
few TRBJ2-1 TRBV29-1 TRBD2 TGCAGCGTTGCGGCGGGAGGGCCTGGTGAGCAGTTCTTC CSVAAGGPGEQFF
- TRBJ1-4 TRBV4-1 - TGCGCCAGCAGCCCAGGCCCTAATGAAAAACTGTTTTTT CASSPGPNEKLFF